The 17 T cell receptor beta chains below all came from one sample that was sequenced in a study of cytomegalovirus exposure and HLA in healthy donors (dated by TCRdb to about 2017). The method behind the library was the immunoSEQ multiplex PCR assay. The multiplex PCR relied on a mix of 60 forward primers for TCR Vbeta segments and 13 reverse primers for TCR Jbeta segments. TCRdb retrieved this table from immuneACCESS and kept in-frame rearrangements only. Not all clones are present; in checked studies, unresolved V genes account for under half, and no reason is known for the remainder. This sample's table carries 150,000 to 200,000 clones. The biggest ten clones account for almost 6.5% of the sample. The sample was PBMCs. The receptors here all came from a man between 25 and 39 years old in good health and CMV-seronegative.

The rearrangement links TRBV27 to TRBJ2-1; 9 bases fit TRBD2. This CDR3 comprises 15 residues. Germline values: CDR1 MNHEY, CDR2 SMNVEV (reference sequence). V dropped 3 bases and J dropped 9; count of bases not matched to a gene: 9. CDR3 DNA: TGTGCCAGCAGTTTCCGTAGCGGGAGAAAGGGTGAGCAGTTCTTC. It specifies CASSFRSGRKGEQFF.

This rearrangement joins TRBV7-2 to TRBJ1-2; the D is unclear. V was trimmed by 3 bases and J by 0 bases, leaving 11 bases between them. CDR1 and CDR2 (germline): SGHTA, FQGNSA. CDR3 size: 15 residues. The CDR3 region is CASSFADPANYGYTF. The CDR3 DNA sequence: TGTGCCAGCAGCTTCGCCGATCCGGCTAACTATGGCTACACCTTC.

The V call is TRBV29-1, the J call TRBJ1-1; D not certain. The CDR3 is 13 amino acids. Germline CDR1 reads SQVTM; CDR2 reads ANQGSEA. V gave up 8 bases and J gave up 1 base, with 14 bases separating them. Here the CDR3 reads CSSAGGSNTEAFF. In nucleotides, the CDR3 is TGCAGCAGTGCCGGAGGTTCGAACACTGAAGCTTTCTTT.

The chain combines TRBV11-3 with TRBJ2-5; 9 nucleotides agree with TRBD2. The V segment lost 5 bases and the J segment 10 bases; nucleotides outside the gene matches: 8. The CDR3 consists of 13 residues. Germline CDR1 and CDR2: SGHNT and YENEEA. CDR3 in amino acids: CASSGDGGGVQYF. In DNA form, the CDR3 reads TGTGCCAGCAGCGGTGATGGCGGGGGGGTCCAGTACTTC. The variable domain in full, completed from reference TRBV11-3 and TRBJ2-5, reads EAGVVQSPRYKIIEKKQPVAFWCNPISGHNTLYWYLQNLGQGPELLIRYENEEAVDDSQLPKDRFSAERLKGVDSTLKIQPAELGDSAVYLCASSGDGGGVQYFGPGTRLLVL.

This rearrangement joins TRBV5-1 to TRBJ2-1; 7 nucleotides align to TRBD2. The V and J ends lost 0 bases and 6 bases, in that order; junction bases with no gene match: 9. The germline gives CDR1 SGHRS, CDR2 YFSETQ. The CDR3 is 16 amino acids. In DNA, the CDR3 is TGCGCCAGCAGCTTGGGGGCTAGCGGAGGATCCAATGAGCAGTTCTTC. Encoded protein: CASSLGASGGSNEQFF.

The CDR3 DNA follows: TGTGCCAGCGTTAAAAATGAAAAACTGTTTTTT. Encoded protein: CASVKNEKLFF. The chain uses TRBV25-1 and TRBJ1-4, with D unresolved. Trimming removed 8 bases from V and 5 bases from J, with 6 bases in between. Looked up from germline, CDR1 is MGHDK and CDR2 is SYGVNS. This CDR3 region has 11 residues.

V usage is TRBV19 and J usage is TRBJ2-1, with 11 bases fitting TRBD2. J was trimmed by 9 bases and V by 3 bases; bases with no gene match: 7. The V gene's germline CDR1 is LNHDA and CDR2 SQIVND (reference sequence). CDR3 length: 15 residues. CDR3 residues: CASSILSGGGVEQFF. CDR3 nucleotide sequence: TGTGCCAGTAGTATTCTTAGCGGGGGGGGTGTTGAGCAGTTCTTC.

The chain has TRBV6-5 and TRBJ2-2; 12 bases line up with TRBD1. This CDR3 has 16 amino acids. Unmatched junction bases numbered 4, after V lost 0 bases and J lost 8 bases. Germline V gives CDR1 MNHEY, CDR2 SVGAGI. The CDR3 DNA sequence: TGTGCCAGCAGTTACTCCGGGACAGGGGGCCTAGGGGAGCTGTTTTTT. Encoded protein: CASSYSGTGGLGELFF.

The rearrangement joins TRBV7-3 to TRBJ2-1; 7 bases match TRBD1. This CDR3 region has 12 residues. The V gene end was trimmed by 3 bases and the J gene end by 10 bases; junction bases not matched to a gene: 3. Germline-derived CDR1 and CDR2 are SGHTA and FQGTGA. The CDR3 nucleotides read TGTGCCAGCAGCTTTCGGGACAGAGAGCAGTTCTTC. Encoded protein: CASSFRDREQFF.

The chain has TRBV19 and TRBJ2-1; 8 bases are shared with TRBD1. Germline V gene data show CDR1 as LNHDA and CDR2 as SQIVND (reference sequence). The CDR3 is 13 amino acids. V dropped 0 bases and J dropped 13; count of bases not matched to a gene: 5. The CDR3 here is CASSIETGAGQFF. CDR3 DNA: TGTGCCAGTAGTATAGAGACAGGGGCCGGCCAGTTCTTC.

The chain couples TRBV5-1 to TRBJ2-5; 8 bases match TRBD1. The tail of the sequence fits TRBJ2-7 better, so the J call may be wrong. CDR1 SGHRS and CDR2 YFSETQ come from the germline V gene. This CDR3 spans 14 amino acids. CDR3 amino acids: CASSPGGRPYEQYF. DNA of the CDR3: TGCGCCAGCAGCCCAGGGGGCAGGCCATACGAGCAGTACTTC.

The chain joins TRBV19 to TRBJ2-2; 7 nucleotides agree with TRBD1. Per germline, CDR1 LNHDA and CDR2 SQIVND (reference sequence). The V gene end was trimmed by 3 bases and the J gene end by 0 bases; junction bases not matched to a gene: 4. The CDR3 has 16 amino acids. The CDR3 reads CASSIYGTANTGELFF. Here the CDR3 DNA reads TGTGCCAGTAGTATTTATGGGACAGCGAACACCGGGGAGCTGTTTTTT.

V and J are TRBV5-1 and TRBJ1-5; possible D gene TRBD1, 6 bases. The CDR3 is made up of 14 amino acids. CDR1 is SGHRS, CDR2 YFSETQ, per germline. V shed 0 bases and J shed 5 bases, with 9 bases lying between them. CDR3: CASSLEAGDQPQHF. CDR3 DNA: TGCGCCAGCAGCTTGGAGGCAGGGGATCAGCCCCAGCATTTT.

The chain has TRBV5-1 and TRBJ2-2; TRBD1 matches at 8 bases. Germline CDR1 SGHRS, CDR2 YFSETQ. The junction had 4 bases not matched to a gene; V was cut back by 3 bases and J by 0 bases. The CDR3 contains 16 residues. The CDR3 sequence: CASSWTGTANTGELFF. As DNA, the CDR3 is TGCGCCAGCAGCTGGACAGGGACAGCGAACACCGGGGAGCTGTTTTTT.

The CDR3 sequence: CASSLQREYEQFF. The CDR3 DNA reads TGTGCCAGTAGCCTCCAGCGGGAGTATGAGCAGTTCTTC. The chain combines TRBV19 with TRBJ2-1; 8 nucleotides align to TRBD2. The ends lost 6 bases at V and 8 bases at J; junction bases unmatched: 6. Germline assignment: CDR1 LNHDA and CDR2 SQIVND (reference sequence). The CDR3 sequence is 13 residues long.

This chain joins TRBV13 and TRBJ2-7; 11 bases match TRBD2. The trim removed 5 bases at V and 0 bases at J, leaving 9 bases unmatched. CDR3 length equals 17 residues. Germline lookup yields CDR1 PRHDT and CDR2 FYEKMQ (reference sequence). CDR3 in amino acids: CASSGALSGRASYEQYF. The CDR3 DNA reads as TGTGCCAGCAGCGGAGCTCTTAGCGGGAGGGCCTCCTACGAGCAGTACTTC.

The chain couples TRBV19 to TRBJ2-7; 9 nucleotides match TRBD2. This CDR3 spans 15 amino acids. V shed 0 bases, J shed 7 bases, and the junction held 7 bases outside the gene matches. Germline V CDR1 and CDR2: LNHDA, SQIVND (reference sequence). The CDR3 protein is CASSIEPSGTGEQYF. The CDR3 DNA reads TGTGCCAGTAGTATAGAGCCTAGCGGGACGGGAGAGCAGTACTTC.